The next 10 T cell receptor beta chains were all read from a single sample in a study of blood T cell repertoires in COVID-19. Repertoires were generated with immunoSEQ multiplex PCR, while TCRdb's copy carries only in-frame clones and drops some. Of 85,000 to 130,000 clones listed, over 55% are singletons. The sample consisted of peripheral blood. These receptors were taken from a human donor with acute or convalescent COVID-19. The donor label of this sample is uncertain.

This sequence joins TRBV9 and TRBJ2-3; D not certain. CDR1 and CDR2 from the germline V gene are SGDLS and YYNGEE. The CDR3 is made up of 12 amino acids. V lost 4 bases to trimming and J lost 2 bases, with 5 bases between them. The CDR3: CASSSHTDTQYF. CDR3 nucleotide sequence: TGTGCCAGCAGCTCCCACACAGATACGCAGTATTTT.

This rearrangement joins TRBV24-1 to TRBJ1-5; 7 nucleotides align to TRBD1. CDR1 is KGHDR, CDR2 SFDVKD, per germline. This CDR3 is 16 amino acids long. V lost 2 bases to trimming and J lost 3 bases; unmatched junction nucleotides: 6. The chain's CDR3 is CATSDSRTGDNQPQHF. The CDR3 DNA sequence: TGTGCCACCAGTGATTCTAGGACAGGCGACAATCAGCCCCAGCATTTT.

This clone occurred a few times. The chain uses TRBV7-8 and TRBJ1-1; D remains unclear. Germline assignment: CDR1 SGHVS and CDR2 FQNEAQ. The CDR3 is 14 amino acids. V was pared by 5 bases and J by 6 bases, with 16 bases between. The DNA of the CDR3 is TGTGCCAGCAGCACCCGACACGGCGTGGCTGAAGCTTTCTTT. Protein sequence: CASSTRHGVAEAFF.

V is TRBV27 and J is TRBJ2-3, with a possible D match to TRBD1 (6 bases). The CDR3 is 14 residues long. V dropped 4 bases and J dropped 6 bases, with 14 bases sitting between them. Germline loops: CDR1 MNHEY, CDR2 SMNVEV (reference sequence). The CDR3 sequence is CASSSYRDWDTQYF. The DNA for the CDR3 is TGTGCCAGCAGTTCTTACAGGGATTGGGATACGCAGTATTTT.

The rearrangement links TRBV7-2 to TRBJ1-2; 7 bases fit TRBD1. CDR1 is SGHTA and CDR2 is FQGNSA in the germline V gene. The CDR3 sequence is 15 residues long. The V gene end was trimmed by 1 base and the J gene end by 5 bases; junction bases not matched to a gene: 7. The CDR3 spells CASSLVGQALYGYTF. In DNA form, the CDR3 reads TGTGCCAGCAGCTTAGTCGGACAGGCGCTTTATGGCTACACCTTC.

This clone came up a few times. This chain joins TRBV4-1 and TRBJ2-2; no definite D call. V was clipped by 3 bases and J by 1 base, with 21 bases between them. Germline lookup yields CDR1 MGHRA and CDR2 YSYEKL. This CDR3 contains 19 residues. The CDR3 sequence is CASSHQTLNSLGNTGELFF. As DNA, the CDR3 is TGCGCCAGCAGCCACCAAACTTTGAACAGCCTCGGGAACACCGGGGAGCTGTTTTTT.

This clone was detected a few times. The V gene is TRBV19, the J gene TRBJ2-6; 7 positions agree with TRBD1. CDR3 length: 15 amino acids. Germline CDR1 is LNHDA and CDR2 is SQIVND (reference sequence). V lost 5 bases and J lost 2; bases outside the gene matches: 3. For the CDR3, the DNA is TGTGCCAGTAGTCCCGGGACAGCTGGGGCCAACGTCCTGACTTTC. Translating gives CASSPGTAGANVLTF.

V and J are TRBV15 and TRBJ2-6, with 8 bases aligning to TRBD1. Germline loops: CDR1 LNHNV, CDR2 YYDKDF (reference sequence). The CDR3 consists of 20 residues. V was clipped by 0 bases and J by 0 bases; unmatched bases: 10. The CDR3 spells CATSRDIGQGGISGANVLTF. The CDR3 DNA reads as TGTGCCACCAGCAGAGATATAGGACAGGGCGGTATCTCTGGGGCCAACGTCCTGACTTTC.

The rearrangement links TRBV4-1 to TRBJ1-5; D perhaps matches TRBD1 (6 bases). The V gene lost 5 bases and the J gene lost 3 bases, with 11 bases spanning the gap. Germline V gives CDR1 MGHRA, CDR2 YSYEKL. The CDR3 consists of 14 residues. The CDR3 DNA sequence: TGCGCCAGCAGCAACAGGGCTACCAATCAGCCCCAGCATTTT. This gives the protein CASSNRATNQPQHF.

This clone was observed a few times. This chain uses TRBV30 with TRBJ1-5; D is perhaps TRBD1 (6 bases). This CDR3 contains 13 residues. V was shortened by 0 bases and J by 8 bases, with 11 bases between the two germline ends. The germline gives CDR1 GTSNPN, CDR2 SVGIG (reference sequence). As DNA, the CDR3 is TGTGCCTGGAGTGTACACCCAGGGGAGCCCCAGCATTTT. This translates into CAWSVHPGEPQHF.